This T cell receptor (beta chain) was sequenced during a study of PD-L1 blockade in urothelial cancer. Method: immunoSEQ multiplex PCR; TCRdb's copy keeps in-frame clones and lacks some. The data show roughly 20,000 clones, almost 90% seen once. Pretreatment and on-treatment blood mononuclear cell samples were taken, totaling between 1 and 8 time points per patient. This CDR3 has 16 amino acids. The germline CDR1 and CDR2 sequences are KGHSH and LQKENI. J gave up 0 bases and V 6 bases, and 10 bases lay outside the gene matches. V and J are TRBV18 and TRBJ2-7; TRBD1 agrees at 8 bases. The sequences come from PBMCs, collected around atezolizumab (anti-PD-L1) treatment. The receptor comes from a man between 45 and 60 years old with urothelial cancer. CDR3 sequence (DNA): TGTGCCAGCTCCCCGAGAAGGACAGGGCTCTCCTACGAGCAGTACTTC. It yields the protein CASSPRRTGLSYEQYF.